The 9 T cell receptor beta chains listed next were all sequenced from one sample in a study of blood T cell repertoires in COVID-19. This table comes from immunoSEQ multiplex PCR, and its TCRdb copy is limited to in-frame clones, with some not included. In the table there are approximately 18,000 clones, around 84% of which are singletons. Sample: peripheral blood. The receptors derive from a human donor with active COVID-19. The donor label of this sample is uncertain.

V usage is TRBV7-3 and J usage is TRBJ2-1; 8 bases line up with TRBD1. J lost 4 bases, V lost 3 bases, and 5 bases had no gene match. The CDR3 consists of 15 residues. The germline CDR1 and CDR2 sequences are SGHTA and FQGTGA. CDR3 loop: CASSFQGAGYNEQFF. Written as DNA, the CDR3 is TGTGCCAGCAGCTTCCAGGGGGCGGGTTACAATGAGCAGTTCTTC.

V usage is TRBV4-2 and J usage is TRBJ2-7; D call uncertain. V shed 4 bases and J shed 7 bases, with 17 bases lying between them. Germline CDR1 LGHNA, CDR2 YNFKEQ. CDR3 length: 14 residues. CDR3 region: CASSREVSAEEQYF. CDR3 DNA sequence: TGTGCCAGCAGCCGTGAAGTAAGTGCGGAAGAGCAGTACTTC.

J is TRBJ2-2 and V is TRBV7-2; 11 bases agree with TRBD2. Trimming removed 5 bases from V and 7 bases from J; junction bases left unmatched: 6. The V gene's germline CDR1 is SGHTA and CDR2 FQGNSA. The CDR3 runs to 15 residues. CDR3 loop: CASSLSGGAGGELFF. CDR3 DNA sequence: TGTGCCAGCAGCCTTAGCGGGGGGGCTGGCGGGGAGCTGTTTTTT.

The genes are TRBV7-8 and TRBJ2-2; 11 bases match TRBD2. Germline CDR1 SGHVS, CDR2 FQNEAQ. With 5 bases clipped from V and 7 bases from J, the junction kept 9 bases outside the gene matches. The CDR3 length is 16 residues. CDR3 sequence (DNA): TGTGCCAGCAGCCTTAGCGGGGGGGCCATCGGCGGGGAGCTGTTTTTT. Translated, it gives CASSLSGGAIGGELFF.

This rearrangement joins TRBV7-9 to TRBJ1-2, with D hard to call. The V and J ends lost 4 bases and 3 bases respectively, with 18 bases between them. Germline V gene data show CDR1 as SEHNR and CDR2 as FQNEAQ (reference sequence). The CDR3 runs to 16 residues. As DNA, the CDR3 is TGTGCCAGCAGCTCCAATCATGCGGGCACGGACTATGGCTACACCTTC. It specifies CASSSNHAGTDYGYTF.

V gene TRBV15 combines with J gene TRBJ2-7; a possible D gene is TRBD1 (5 bases). The length of the CDR3 is 15 residues. Germline lookup yields CDR1 LNHNV and CDR2 YYDKDF (reference sequence). V lost 5 bases to trimming and J lost 1 base, with 15 bases between them. The CDR3 DNA reads TGTGCCACCAGCCCGGGCGGACAAACATCCTACGAGCAGTACTTC. Protein: CATSPGGQTSYEQYF.

V is TRBV7-2 and J is TRBJ2-7; 10 nucleotides agree with TRBD2. Germline lookup yields CDR1 SGHTA and CDR2 FQGNSA. This CDR3 spans 18 amino acids. V lost 1 base to trimming and J lost 0 bases; unmatched junction nucleotides: 9. As DNA, the CDR3 is TGTGCCAGCAGCTTAGACGAGGGGCTAGCGGGGGTCTCCTACGAGCAGTACTTC. Its protein is CASSLDEGLAGVSYEQYF.

V gene TRBV24-1 combines with J gene TRBJ2-3, with 8 bases identical to TRBD1. Per the germline V gene, CDR1 is KGHDR and CDR2 is SFDVKD. Trimming took 2 bases from V and 2 from J; bases not matched to a gene: 8. The CDR3 is 17 residues long. This CDR3 is CATSDSPGTGATDTQYF. Written as DNA, the CDR3 is TGTGCCACCAGTGATTCACCCGGGACAGGAGCCACAGATACGCAGTATTTT.

The chain employs TRBV24-1 and TRBJ2-2; D not certain. CDR1 and CDR2 (germline): KGHDR, SFDVKD. The CDR3 is made up of 13 amino acids. Trimming cost V 3 bases and J 4 bases, with 5 bases left between them. CDR3 amino acids: CATSDAVTGELFF. The CDR3 DNA reads TGTGCCACCAGTGATGCAGTCACCGGGGAGCTGTTTTTT.